The clone carrying this T cell receptor beta chain was counted only a few times. Its antigen is currently unknown. This CDR3 region has 14 residues. The V gene's germline CDR1 is SQVTM and CDR2 ANQGSEA. V was trimmed by 3 bases and J by 0 bases, leaving 12 bases between them. A second about 7 to 12 cycle PCR used barcoded and J-beta primers. Template switching added a 12-random-nucleotide identifier to every cDNA molecule. TCRdb passed the 5' RACE reads through MiXCR, listing each CDR3 protein once. The table shows some 320,000 distinct CDR3 sequences, with roughly 27% occurring only once. These data originate in a study of blood T cells in healthy people across ages. Study-level results: Diversity estimates from one million T cells were considered underestimates.

This TCR came from a woman aged 70-85 years in good health. The chain links TRBV29-1 to TRBJ2-7; TRBD1 might be the D (5 bases). The sequencing input was blood. Written as DNA, the CDR3 is TGCAGCGTTGACTGTAGGGGTTACTCCTACGAGCAGTACTTC. Encoded protein: CSVDCRGYSYEQYF.